Detailed here is one T cell receptor (beta chain). Its matching antigen is unknown. TCRdb re-called the 5' RACE reads; every CDR3 protein appears as one record, without DNA. The ten top clones account for approximately 1.5%, within a sample of some 500,000 distinct CDR3 sequences. The data originate from a study of T cells expressing NK-cell markers. Whole-study context: Eight donors were sequenced, seven testing HCMV-seropositive and one testing seronegative.

Germline V gene data show CDR1 as DFQATT and CDR2 as SNEGSKA (reference sequence). CDR3 length: 11 residues. Overall study results and limits: The leading position in the CD3+CD56-NKG2C+ fraction of a handful of donors also went to these clonotypes. In a group of roughly 6 donors, dominant NKG2C+ clonotypes represented 1.0-7.0% of CD8+ T cells.

The sequence derives from a woman aged 45-65 years in good health. The V gene is TRBV20-1, the J gene TRBJ1-1. The sequencing sample was made of blood T cells: a sorted CD56 or NKG2C T cell subset, CD4+ or CD8+ T cells, or bulk PBMC T cells (not recorded which). CDR3 in amino acids: CSSFVGSGAFF.